This TCR beta chain was sequenced in a study of blood T cell repertoires in COVID-19. Study in general: COVID-19 samples from acute and convalescent phases originated in the United States, Italy and Spain.

Assay: immunoSEQ multiplex PCR; the TCRdb copy retains only in-frame clones and omits some. Counted here are 75,000 to 90,000 clones, about 82% occurring once; the ten biggest clones make up approximately 8%. The CDR3 is made up of 13 amino acids. Between the trimmed V and J ends, which lost 4 bases and 7 bases, there was a span of 14 bases. Germline V CDR1 and CDR2: SGHRS, YFSETQ. The sequenced material came from peripheral blood. The rearrangement links TRBV5-1 to TRBJ2-5; perhaps TRBD2 as D (5 bases). The sequence was collected from a man aged 50 to 60 with active COVID-19. CDR3 sequence (DNA): TGCGCCAGCAGCCCGACGGGTGAGGGGACCCAGTACTTC. It is translated as CASSPTGEGTQYF. The complete variable domain, with remaining parts taken from reference TRBV5-1 and TRBJ2-5, reads KAGVTQTPRYLIKTRGQQVTLSCSPISGHRSVSWYQQTPGQGLQFLFEYFSETQRNKGNFPGRFSGRQFSNSRSEMNVSTLELGDSALYLCASSPTGEGTQYFGPGTRLLVL.